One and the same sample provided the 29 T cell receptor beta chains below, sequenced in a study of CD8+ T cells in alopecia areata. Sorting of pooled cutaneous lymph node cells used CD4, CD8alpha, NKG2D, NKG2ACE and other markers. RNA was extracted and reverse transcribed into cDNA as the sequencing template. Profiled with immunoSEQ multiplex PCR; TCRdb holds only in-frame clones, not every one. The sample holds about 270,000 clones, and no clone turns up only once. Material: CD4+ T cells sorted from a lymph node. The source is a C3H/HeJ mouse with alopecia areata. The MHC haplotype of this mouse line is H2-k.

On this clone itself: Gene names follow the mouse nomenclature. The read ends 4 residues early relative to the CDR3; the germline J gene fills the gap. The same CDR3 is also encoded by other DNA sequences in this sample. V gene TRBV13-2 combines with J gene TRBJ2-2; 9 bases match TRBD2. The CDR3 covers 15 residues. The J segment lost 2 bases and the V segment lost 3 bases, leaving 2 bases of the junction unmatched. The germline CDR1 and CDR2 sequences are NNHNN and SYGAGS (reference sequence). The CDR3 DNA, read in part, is TGTGCCAGCGGTGGAACTGGGGGGAACACCGGG. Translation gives CASGGTGGNTG. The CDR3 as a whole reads CASGGTGGNTGQLYF.

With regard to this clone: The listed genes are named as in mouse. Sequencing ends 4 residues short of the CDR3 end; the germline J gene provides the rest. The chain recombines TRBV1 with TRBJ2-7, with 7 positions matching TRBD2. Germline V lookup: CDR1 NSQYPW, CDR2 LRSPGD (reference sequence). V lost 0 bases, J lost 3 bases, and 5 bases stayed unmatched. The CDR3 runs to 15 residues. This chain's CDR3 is CTCSADMVGGYEQYF. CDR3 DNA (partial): TGCACCTGCAGTGCAGATATGGTGGGGGGCTAT.

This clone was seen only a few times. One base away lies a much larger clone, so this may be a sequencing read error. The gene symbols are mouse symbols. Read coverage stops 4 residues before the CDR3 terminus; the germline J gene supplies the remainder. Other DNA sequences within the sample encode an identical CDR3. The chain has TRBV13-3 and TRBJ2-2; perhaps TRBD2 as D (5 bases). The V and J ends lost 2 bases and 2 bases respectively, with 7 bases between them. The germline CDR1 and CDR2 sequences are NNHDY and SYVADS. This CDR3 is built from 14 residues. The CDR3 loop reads CASSDWVNTGQLYF. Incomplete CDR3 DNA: TGTGCCAGCAGTGACTGGGTTAACACCGGG.

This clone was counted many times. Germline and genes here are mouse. Partial CDR3 DNA: TGTGCTAGCAGTGCCGGGACAGACTATGCT. Residues: CASSAGTDYA. The full CDR3 sequence reads CASSAGTDYAEQFF. V usage is TRBV17 and J usage is TRBJ2-1; 7 bases fit TRBD1. Read data end 4 residues before the CDR3 end; the end is taken from the germline J gene. Germline V gives CDR1 MNHDT, CDR2 YYDKIL. The CDR3 length is 14 residues. Trimming at V came to 5 bases and at J to 2 bases, leaving 3 bases not matched to a gene.

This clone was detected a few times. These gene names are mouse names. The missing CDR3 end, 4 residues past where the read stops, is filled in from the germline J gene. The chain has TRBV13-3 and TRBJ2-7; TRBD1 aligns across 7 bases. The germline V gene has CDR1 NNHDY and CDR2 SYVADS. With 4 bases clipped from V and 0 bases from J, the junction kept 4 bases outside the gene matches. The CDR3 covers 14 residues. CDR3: CASSPGQSSYEQYF. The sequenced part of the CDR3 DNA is TGTGCCAGCAGTCCGGGACAGAGCTCCTAT.

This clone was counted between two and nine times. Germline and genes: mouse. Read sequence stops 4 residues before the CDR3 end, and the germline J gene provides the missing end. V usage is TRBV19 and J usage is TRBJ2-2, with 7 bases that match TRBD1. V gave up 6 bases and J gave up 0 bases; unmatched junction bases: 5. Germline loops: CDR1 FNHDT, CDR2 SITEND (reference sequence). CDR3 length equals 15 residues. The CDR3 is CASTPGQSNTGQLYF. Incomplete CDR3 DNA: TGTGCCAGCACCCCGGGACAGTCAAACACCGGG.

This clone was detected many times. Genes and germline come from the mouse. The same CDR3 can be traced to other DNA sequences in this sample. CDR3 bases read: TGTGCTAGCAGGGGACAGGCAAACACCGGG. The encoded protein is CASRGQANTG. In full, the CDR3 reads CASRGQANTGQLYF. The J gene is TRBJ2-2, the V gene TRBV17; 8 positions match TRBD1. The read gets to within 4 residues of the CDR3 end, and the germline J gene fills in the rest. The trim removed 6 bases at V and 0 bases at J, leaving 0 bases unmatched. Germline V gives CDR1 MNHDT, CDR2 YYDKIL. The CDR3 length is 14 residues.

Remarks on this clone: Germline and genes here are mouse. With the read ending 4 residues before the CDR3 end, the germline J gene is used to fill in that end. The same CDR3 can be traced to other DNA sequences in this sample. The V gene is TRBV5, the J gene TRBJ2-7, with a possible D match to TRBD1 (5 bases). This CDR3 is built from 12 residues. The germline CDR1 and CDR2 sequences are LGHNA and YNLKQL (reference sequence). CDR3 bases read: TGTGCCAGCAGCCCGGACACATAT. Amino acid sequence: CASSPDTY. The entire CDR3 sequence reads CASSPDTYEQYF.

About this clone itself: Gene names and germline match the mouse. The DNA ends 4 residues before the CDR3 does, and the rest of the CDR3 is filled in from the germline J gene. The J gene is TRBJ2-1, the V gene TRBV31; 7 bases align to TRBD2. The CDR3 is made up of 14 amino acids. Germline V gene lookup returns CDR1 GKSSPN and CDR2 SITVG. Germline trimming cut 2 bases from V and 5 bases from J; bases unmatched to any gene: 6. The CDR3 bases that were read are TGTGCCTGGAGTTCCTGGGGGTCGGATGCT. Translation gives CAWSSWGSDA. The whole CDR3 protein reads CAWSSWGSDAEQFF.

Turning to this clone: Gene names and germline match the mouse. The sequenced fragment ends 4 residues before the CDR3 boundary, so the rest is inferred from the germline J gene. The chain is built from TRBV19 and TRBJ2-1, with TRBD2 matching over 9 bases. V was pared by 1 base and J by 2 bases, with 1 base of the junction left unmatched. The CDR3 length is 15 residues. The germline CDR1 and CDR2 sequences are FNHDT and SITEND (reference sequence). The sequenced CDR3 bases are TGTGCCAGCAGTATAAACTGGGGGGACTATGCT. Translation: CASSINWGDYA. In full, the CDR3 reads CASSINWGDYAEQFF.

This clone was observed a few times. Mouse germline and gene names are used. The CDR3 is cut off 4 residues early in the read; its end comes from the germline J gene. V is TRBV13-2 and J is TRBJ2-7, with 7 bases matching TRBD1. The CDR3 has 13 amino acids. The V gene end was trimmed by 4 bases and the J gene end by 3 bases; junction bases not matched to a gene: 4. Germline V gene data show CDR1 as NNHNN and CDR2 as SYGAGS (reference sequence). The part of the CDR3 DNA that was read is TGTGCCAGCGGTCGACAGGGAAGCTAT. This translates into CASGRQGSY. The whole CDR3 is CASGRQGSYEQYF.

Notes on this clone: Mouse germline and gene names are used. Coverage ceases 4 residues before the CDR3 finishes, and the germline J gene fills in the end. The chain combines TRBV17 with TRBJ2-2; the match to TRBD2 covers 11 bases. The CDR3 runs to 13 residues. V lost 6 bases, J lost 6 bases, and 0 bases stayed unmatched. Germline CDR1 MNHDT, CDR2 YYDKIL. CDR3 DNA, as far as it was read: TGTGCTAGCAGACTGGGGGGGCCCGGG. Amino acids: CASRLGGPG. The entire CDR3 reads CASRLGGPGQLYF.

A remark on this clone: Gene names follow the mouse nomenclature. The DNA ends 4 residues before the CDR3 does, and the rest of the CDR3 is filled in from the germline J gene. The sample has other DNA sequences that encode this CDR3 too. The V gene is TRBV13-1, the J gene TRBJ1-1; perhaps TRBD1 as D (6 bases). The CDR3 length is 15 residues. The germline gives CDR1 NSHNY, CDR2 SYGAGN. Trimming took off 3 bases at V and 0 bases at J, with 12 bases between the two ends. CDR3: CASSGGTNANTEVFF. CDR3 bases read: TGTGCCAGCAGTGGCGGGACAAATGCAAACACA.

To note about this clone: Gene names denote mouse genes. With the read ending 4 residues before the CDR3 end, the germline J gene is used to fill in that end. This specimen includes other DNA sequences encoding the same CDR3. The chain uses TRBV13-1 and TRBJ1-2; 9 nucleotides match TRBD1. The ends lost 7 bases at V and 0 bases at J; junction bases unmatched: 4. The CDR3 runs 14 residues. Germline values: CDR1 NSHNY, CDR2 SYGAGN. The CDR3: CASRRTGANSDYTF. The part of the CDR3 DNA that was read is TGTGCCAGCCGAAGGACAGGGGCAAACTCC.

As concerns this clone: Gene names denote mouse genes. This chain's CDR3 is CASSDARLVSYEQYF. The sequenced CDR3 bases are TGTGCCAGCAGTGATGCACGCCTGGTCTCCTAT. The chain has TRBV13-1 and TRBJ2-7, with D unresolved. The CDR3 is cut off 4 residues early in the read; its end comes from the germline J gene. The CDR3 consists of 15 residues. V gave up 0 bases and J gave up 0 bases, with 10 bases separating them. Germline V gene data show CDR1 as NSHNY and CDR2 as SYGAGN.

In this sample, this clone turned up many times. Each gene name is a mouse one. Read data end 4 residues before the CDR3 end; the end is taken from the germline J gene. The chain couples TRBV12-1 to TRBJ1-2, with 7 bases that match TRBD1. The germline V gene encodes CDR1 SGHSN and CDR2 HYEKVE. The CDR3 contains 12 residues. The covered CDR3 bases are TGTGCGGAGGGACAGACAAACTCC. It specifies CAEGQTNS. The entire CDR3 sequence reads CAEGQTNSDYTF.

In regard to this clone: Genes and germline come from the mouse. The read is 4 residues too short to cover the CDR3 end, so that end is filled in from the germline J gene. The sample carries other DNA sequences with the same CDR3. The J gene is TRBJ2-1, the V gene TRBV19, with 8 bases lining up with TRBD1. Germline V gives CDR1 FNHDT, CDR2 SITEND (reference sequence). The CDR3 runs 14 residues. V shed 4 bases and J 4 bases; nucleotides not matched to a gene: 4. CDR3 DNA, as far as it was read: TGTGCCAGCAGTCCTCGGGACAGGTATGCT. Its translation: CASSPRDRYA. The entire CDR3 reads CASSPRDRYAEQFF.

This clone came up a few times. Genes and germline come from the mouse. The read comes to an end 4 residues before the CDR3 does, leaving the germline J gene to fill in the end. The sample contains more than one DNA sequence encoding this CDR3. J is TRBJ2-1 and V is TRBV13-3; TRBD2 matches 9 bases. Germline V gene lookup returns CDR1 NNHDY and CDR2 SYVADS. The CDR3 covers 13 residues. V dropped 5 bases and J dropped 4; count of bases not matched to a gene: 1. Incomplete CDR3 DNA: TGTGCCAGCAGACTGGGGGGATATGCT. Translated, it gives CASRLGGYA. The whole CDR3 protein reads CASRLGGYAEQFF.

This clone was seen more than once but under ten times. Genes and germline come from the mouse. Incomplete CDR3 DNA: TGTGCCAGCGGTGGCCCAGGGAACTCC. It specifies CASGGPGNS. The whole CDR3 reads CASGGPGNSDYTF. The chain is built from TRBV13-2 and TRBJ1-2; D is perhaps TRBD1 (5 bases). The read finishes 4 residues shy of the CDR3 end, and the germline J gene is used to complete it. Germline V gene lookup returns CDR1 NNHNN and CDR2 SYGAGS (reference sequence). V lost 3 bases and J 2 bases, leaving 8 bases between the germline ends. The CDR3 totals 13 residues.

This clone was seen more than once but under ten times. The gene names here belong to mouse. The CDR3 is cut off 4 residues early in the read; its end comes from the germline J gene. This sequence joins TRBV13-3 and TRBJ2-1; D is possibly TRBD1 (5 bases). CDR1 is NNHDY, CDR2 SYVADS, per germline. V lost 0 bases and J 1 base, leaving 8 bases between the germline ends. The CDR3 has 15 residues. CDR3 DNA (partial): TGTGCCAGCAGTGATGTCAGGGCCAACTATGCT. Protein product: CASSDVRANYA. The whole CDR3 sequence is CASSDVRANYAEQFF.

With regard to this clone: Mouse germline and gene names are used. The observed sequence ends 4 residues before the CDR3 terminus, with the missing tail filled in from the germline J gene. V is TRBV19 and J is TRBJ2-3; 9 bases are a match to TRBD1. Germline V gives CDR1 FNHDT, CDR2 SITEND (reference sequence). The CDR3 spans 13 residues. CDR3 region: CASSRDREETLYF. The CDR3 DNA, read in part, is TGTGCCAGCAGCCGGGACAGGGAAGAA.

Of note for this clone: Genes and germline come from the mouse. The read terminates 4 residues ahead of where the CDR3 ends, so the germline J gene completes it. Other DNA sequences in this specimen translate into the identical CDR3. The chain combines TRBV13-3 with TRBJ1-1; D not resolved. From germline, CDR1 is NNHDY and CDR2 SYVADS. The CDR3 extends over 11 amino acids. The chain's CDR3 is CASSDKTEVFF. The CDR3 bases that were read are TGTGCCAGCAGTGACAAAACA.

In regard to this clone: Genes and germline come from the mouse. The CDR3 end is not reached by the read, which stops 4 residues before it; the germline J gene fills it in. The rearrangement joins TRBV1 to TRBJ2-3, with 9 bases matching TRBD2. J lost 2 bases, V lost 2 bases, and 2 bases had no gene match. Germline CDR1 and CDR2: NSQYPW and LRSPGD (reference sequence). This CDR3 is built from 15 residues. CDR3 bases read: TGCACCTGCAGTGCAACTGGGGGGAATGCAGAA. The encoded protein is CTCSATGGNAE. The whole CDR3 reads CTCSATGGNAETLYF.

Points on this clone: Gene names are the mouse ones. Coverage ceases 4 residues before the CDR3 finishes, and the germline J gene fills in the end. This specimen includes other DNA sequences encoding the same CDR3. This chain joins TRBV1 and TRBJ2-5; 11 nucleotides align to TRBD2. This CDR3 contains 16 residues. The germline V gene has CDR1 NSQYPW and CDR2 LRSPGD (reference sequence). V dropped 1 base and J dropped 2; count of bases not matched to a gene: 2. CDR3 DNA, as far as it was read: TGCACCTGCAGTGCAGGCGGGACTGGGGGCCAAGAC. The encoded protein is CTCSAGGTGGQD. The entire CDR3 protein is CTCSAGGTGGQDTQYF.

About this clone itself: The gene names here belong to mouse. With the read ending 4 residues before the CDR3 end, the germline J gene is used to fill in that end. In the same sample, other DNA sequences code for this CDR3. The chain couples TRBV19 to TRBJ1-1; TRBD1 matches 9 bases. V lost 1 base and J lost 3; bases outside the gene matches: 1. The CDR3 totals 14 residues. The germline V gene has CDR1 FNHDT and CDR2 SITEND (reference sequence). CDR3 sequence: CASSIRTGDTEVFF. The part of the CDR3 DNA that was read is TGTGCCAGCAGTATAAGGACAGGGGACACA. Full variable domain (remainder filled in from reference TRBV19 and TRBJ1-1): GGIITQTPKFLIGQEGQKLTLKCQQNFNHDTMYWYRQDSGKGLRLIYYSITENDLQKGDLSEGYDASREKKSSFSLTVTSAQKNEMAVFLCASSIRTGDTEVFFGKGTRLTVV.

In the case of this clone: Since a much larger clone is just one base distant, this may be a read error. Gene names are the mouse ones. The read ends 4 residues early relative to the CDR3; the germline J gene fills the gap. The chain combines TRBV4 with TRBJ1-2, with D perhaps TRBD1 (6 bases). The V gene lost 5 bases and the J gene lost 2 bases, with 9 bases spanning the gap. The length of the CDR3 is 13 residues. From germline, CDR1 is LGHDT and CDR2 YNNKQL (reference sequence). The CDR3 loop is CASSPTGNSDYTF. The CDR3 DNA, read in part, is TGTGCCAGCAGCCCCACAGGGAACTCC.

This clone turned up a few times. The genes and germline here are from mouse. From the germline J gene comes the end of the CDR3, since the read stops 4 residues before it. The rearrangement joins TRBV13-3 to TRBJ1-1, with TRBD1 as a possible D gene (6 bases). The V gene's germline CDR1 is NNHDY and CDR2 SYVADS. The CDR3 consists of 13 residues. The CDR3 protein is CASSDPGQTEVFF. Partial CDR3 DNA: TGTGCCAGCAGTGATCCGGGACAAACA.

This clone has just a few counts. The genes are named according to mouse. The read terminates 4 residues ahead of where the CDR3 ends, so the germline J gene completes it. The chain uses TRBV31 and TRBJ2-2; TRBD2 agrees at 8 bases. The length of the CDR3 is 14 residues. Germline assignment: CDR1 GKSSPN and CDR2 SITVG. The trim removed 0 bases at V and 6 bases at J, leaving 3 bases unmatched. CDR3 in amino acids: CAWSLGGAAGQLYF. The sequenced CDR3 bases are TGTGCCTGGAGTCTGGGGGGGGCGGCCGGG.

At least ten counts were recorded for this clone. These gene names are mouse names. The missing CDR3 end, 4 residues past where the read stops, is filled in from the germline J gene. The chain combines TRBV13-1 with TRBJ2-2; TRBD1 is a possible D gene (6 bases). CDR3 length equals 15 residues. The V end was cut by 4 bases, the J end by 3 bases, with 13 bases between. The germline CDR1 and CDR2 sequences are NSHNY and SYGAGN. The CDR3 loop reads CASSPYREDTGQLYF. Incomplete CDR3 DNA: TGTGCCAGCAGTCCCTACAGGGAAGACACCGGG.